Below are 13 T cell receptor beta chains sequenced from a single sample in a study of T-cell memory formation after mild COVID-19. TCRdb independently ran MiXCR on the 5' RACE reads; one entry per CDR3 protein. Among fewer than 250,000 distinct CDR3 sequences, around 25% were seen once, and the ten largest hold roughly 10%. Sequenced sample: PBMCs or a T cell subset sorted from them (not recorded which). These TCRs come from an adult woman who had mild COVID-19 (a few samples of this study predate the infection). Cell type and time point are not known.

V is TRBV20-1 and J is TRBJ2-3; 7 bases agree with TRBD2. In germline, CDR1 is DFQATT, CDR2 SNEGSKA (reference sequence). The V segment lost 3 bases and the J segment 2 bases; nucleotides outside the gene matches: 14. The CDR3 extends over 17 amino acids. CDR3 bases: TGCAGTGCTAGTTTCATAGGAAGCGGGGAGAACACAGATACGCAGTATTTT. This codes for CSASFIGSGENTDTQYF.

The chain combines TRBV4-1 with TRBJ1-1; D not certain. The germline CDR1 and CDR2 sequences are MGHRA and YSYEKL. The length of the CDR3 is 13 residues. V lost 2 bases, J lost 4 bases, and 8 bases lay in between. The CDR3: CASSQFGSTEAFF. CDR3 DNA sequence: TGCGCCAGCAGCCAATTCGGGAGCACTGAAGCTTTCTTT.

The J gene is TRBJ2-2, the V gene TRBV15; 7 bases fit TRBD2. V dropped 0 bases and J dropped 5; count of bases not matched to a gene: 9. Germline loops: CDR1 LNHNV, CDR2 YYDKDF (reference sequence). This CDR3 comprises 17 residues. The CDR3 loop reads CATSRESAGRVTGELFF. CDR3 sequence (DNA): TGTGCCACCAGCAGAGAATCGGCGGGGAGGGTGACCGGGGAGCTGTTTTTT.

There are a few counts of this clonotype. This chain joins TRBV5-1 and TRBJ1-1, with D hard to call. V lost 5 bases and J 4 bases, leaving 12 bases between the germline ends. Germline CDR1 and CDR2: SGHRS and YFSETQ. The CDR3 length is 13 residues. CDR3 DNA sequence: TGCGCCAGCAGGCAGCCATTGGGCACTGAAGCTTTCTTT. As protein: CASRQPLGTEAFF.

The table lists this clonotype with a few counts. The V gene is TRBV24-1, the J gene TRBJ2-3; TRBD2 is a possible D gene (6 bases). The CDR3 spans 13 residues. The germline gives CDR1 KGHDR, CDR2 SFDVKD. V shed 8 bases and J shed 9 bases, with 17 bases lying between them. CDR3 sequence: CATTSSGGSTQYF. CDR3 sequence (DNA): TGTGCCACCACCAGTTCCGGAGGGAGCACGCAGTATTTT.

This clonotype was seen a handful of times. The chain recombines TRBV19 with TRBJ2-1, with TRBD2 matching 8 bases. Germline assignment: CDR1 LNHDA and CDR2 SQIVND (reference sequence). This CDR3 region has 15 residues. Trimming took 3 bases from V and 14 from J; bases not matched to a gene: 15. CDR3 bases: TGTGCCAGTAGTATGGGAATCACTAGCGGAGACCTGGAGTTCTTC. Protein: CASSMGITSGDLEFF. The full variable domain, in which reference TRBV19 and TRBJ2-1 provide the parts outside the CDR3, is DGGITQSPKYLFRKEGQNVTLSCEQNLNHDAMYWYRQDPGQGLRLIYYSQIVNDFQKGDIAEGYSVSREKKESFPLTVTSAQKNPTAFYLCASSMGITSGDLEFFGPGTRLTVL.

This chain connects TRBV29-1 to TRBJ2-1, with 7 bases matching TRBD2. Germline V CDR1 and CDR2: SQVTM, ANQGSEA. The length of the CDR3 is 17 residues. V was pared by 7 bases and J by 3 bases, with 18 bases of the junction left unmatched. CDR3 protein: CSGEGSSEEGYYNEQFF. Here the CDR3 DNA reads TGCAGCGGGGAGGGTTCCTCGGAGGAGGGGTACTACAATGAGCAGTTCTTC.

In this sample, this clonotype turned up a few times. The V call is TRBV20-1, the J call TRBJ1-1; 8 nucleotides agree with TRBD1. Per germline, CDR1 DFQATT and CDR2 SNEGSKA (reference sequence). V lost 4 bases, J lost 11 bases, and 18 bases stayed unmatched. CDR3 length equals 15 residues. CDR3 in amino acids: CSAKGSPGQASFAFF. CDR3 DNA sequence: TGCAGTGCTAAGGGTTCCCCGGGACAGGCCTCCTTCGCTTTCTTT.

This clonotype has a handful of counts. CDR3 region: CSAYGTSGTDTQYF. CDR3 nucleotides: TGCAGTGCTTACGGGACTAGCGGGACTGATACGCAGTATTTT. This rearrangement joins TRBV20-1 to TRBJ2-3; 13 bases agree with TRBD2. Germline CDR1 DFQATT, CDR2 SNEGSKA (reference sequence). The ends lost 5 bases at V and 6 bases at J; junction bases unmatched: 5. The CDR3 loop spans 14 amino acids.

The chain combines TRBV3-1 with TRBJ2-4; D is uncertain. Germline V gene data show CDR1 as LGHDT and CDR2 as YNNKEL (reference sequence). Deletions cut 0 bases from V and 2 bases from J, with 11 bases between. This CDR3 is 16 amino acids long. The CDR3 spells CASSQDRRRTKNIQYF. The DNA of the CDR3 is TGTGCCAGCAGCCAAGATAGAAGGAGAACCAAAAACATTCAGTACTTC.

This clonotype was observed a few times. This chain uses TRBV7-8 with TRBJ2-7; weak D call: TRBD1 (6 bases). V was shortened by 1 base and J by 0 bases, with 10 bases between the two germline ends. CDR1 and CDR2 (germline): SGHVS, FQNEAQ. This CDR3 contains 15 residues. The CDR3 sequence: CASSLGQATSYEQYF. Here the CDR3 DNA reads TGTGCCAGCAGCTTAGGACAGGCTACCTCCTACGAGCAGTACTTC.

V and J are TRBV12-3 or TRBV12-4 and TRBJ2-6; D is undetermined. Trimming cost V 7 bases and J 1 base, with 11 bases left between them. This CDR3 comprises 15 residues. DNA of the CDR3: TGTGCCAGCACCTTGCATGGTTCTGGGGCCAACGTCCTGACTTTC. Its translation: CASTLHGSGANVLTF.

The rearrangement joins TRBV5-5 to TRBJ1-1; weak D call: TRBD1 (6 bases). The CDR3 is 17 amino acids. Trimming removed 2 bases from V and 6 bases from J, with 23 bases in between. CDR1 is SGHKS and CDR2 is YYEKEE in the germline V gene (reference sequence). The CDR3 coding sequence is TGTGCCAGCAGCTTTGGGGCCCTGGGGGGGCTCTTACCTGAAGCTTTCTTT. It is translated as CASSFGALGGLLPEAFF. Based on the CDR3 plus reference TRBV5-5 and TRBJ1-1, the full variable domain is DAGVTQSPTHLIKTRGQQVTLRCSPISGHKSVSWYQQVLGQGPQFIFQYYEKEERGRGNFPDRFSARQFPNYSSELNVNALLLGDSALYLCASSFGALGGLLPEAFFGQGTRLTVV.